This T cell receptor beta chain came from a study of blood T cells in healthy people across ages. For every donor, a draw yielded ten milliliters of peripheral blood. A second PCR, run for about 7 to 11 cycles, used a sample-barcoded 5' primer plus a J-beta primer mix. Each cDNA molecule received a tag from a template-switch adaptor that had 12 random nucleotides. MiXCR, run by TCRdb on the 5' RACE reads, gives a single entry per CDR3 protein. The table shows roughly 680,000 distinct CDR3 sequences, with 40% to 65% occurring only once. As regards this clonotype: Its target is unknown.

General observations from the study: Changes in expanded clonotypes were possibly confounded, as the CMV status of donors was unknown. Total diversity from one million sequenced T cells was likely underestimated.

Sequenced material: blood. This receptor was identified in an elderly woman in good health.

CDR3 sequence: CASSKIFSGHRPGPFLNSPLHF. The CDR3 nucleotides are TGTGCCAGCAGTAAAATTTTTTCGGGACACCGACCCGGGCCATTCCTTAATTCACCCCTCCACTTT. The rearrangement joins TRBV25-1 to TRBJ1-6; a possible D gene is TRBD1 (6 bases). Germline V gene sequence: CDR1 MGHDK, CDR2 SYGVNS. V lost 5 bases and J lost 6, with 35 bases in between. CDR3 size: 22 residues.